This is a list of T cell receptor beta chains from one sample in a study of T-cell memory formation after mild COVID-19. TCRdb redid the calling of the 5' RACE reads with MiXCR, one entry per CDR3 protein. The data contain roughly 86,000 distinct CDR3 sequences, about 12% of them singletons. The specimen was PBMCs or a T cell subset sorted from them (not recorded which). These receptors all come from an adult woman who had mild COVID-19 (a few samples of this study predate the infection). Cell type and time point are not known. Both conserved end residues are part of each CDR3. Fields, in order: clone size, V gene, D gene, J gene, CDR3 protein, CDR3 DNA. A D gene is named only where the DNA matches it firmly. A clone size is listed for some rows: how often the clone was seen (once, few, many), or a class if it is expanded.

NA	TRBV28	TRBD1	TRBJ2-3	CASSLHSGTGFTDTQYF	TGTGCCAGCAGTTTACACTCCGGGACAGGGTTCACAGATACGCAGTATTTT
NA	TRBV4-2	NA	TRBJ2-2	CASSQEGLLNTGELFF	TGTGCCAGCAGCCAAGAAGGCTTACTAAACACCGGGGAGCTGTTTTTT
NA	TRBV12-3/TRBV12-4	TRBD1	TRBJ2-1	CASSWTGGYNEQFF	TGTGCCAGCAGCTGGACAGGGGGATACAATGAGCAGTTCTTC
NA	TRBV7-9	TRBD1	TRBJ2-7	CASSSGTGEDEQYF	TGTGCCAGCAGCTCCGGGACAGGGGAAGACGAGCAGTACTTC
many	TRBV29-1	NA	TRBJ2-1	CSVESPLYNEQFF	TGCAGCGTTGAGTCTCCGCTTTACAATGAGCAGTTCTTC
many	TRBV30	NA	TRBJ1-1	CAWSGPVNTEAFF	TGTGCCTGGAGTGGGCCAGTTAACACTGAAGCTTTCTTT
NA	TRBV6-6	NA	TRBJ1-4	CASSSGTGNEKLFF	TGTGCCAGCAGTTCCGGGACGGGTAATGAAAAACTGTTTTTT
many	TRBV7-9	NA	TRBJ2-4	CASSLETREQNIQYF	TGTGCCAGCAGCTTAGAGACCAGGGAACAGAACATTCAGTACTTC
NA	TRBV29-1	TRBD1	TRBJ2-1	CSVGTGGYNEQFF	TGCAGCGTTGGGACAGGGGGCTACAATGAGCAGTTCTTC
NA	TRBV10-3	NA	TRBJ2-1	CAIRPLKDNEQFF	TGTGCCATCAGGCCCCTGAAGGACAATGAGCAGTTCTTC
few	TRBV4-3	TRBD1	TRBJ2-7	CASSQEYRGNEQYF	TGCGCCAGCAGCCAAGAATACAGGGGGAACGAGCAGTACTTC
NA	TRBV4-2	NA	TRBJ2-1	CASSQEVESYNEQFF	TGTGCCAGCAGCCAAGAAGTCGAGTCTTACAATGAGCAGTTCTTC
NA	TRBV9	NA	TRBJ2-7	CASSSESGQGFYEQYF	TGTGCCAGCAGCTCAGAGTCTGGGCAGGGATTCTACGAGCAGTACTTC
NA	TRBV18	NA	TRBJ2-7	CASSPDGADEQYF	TGTGCCAGCTCACCTGACGGGGCGGACGAGCAGTACTTC
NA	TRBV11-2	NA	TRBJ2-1	CASSFARVKLHNEQFF	TGTGCCAGCAGCTTCGCCCGGGTCAAACTACACAATGAGCAGTTCTTC
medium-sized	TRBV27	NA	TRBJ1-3	CASRPLRDTSGNTIYF	TGTGCCAGCAGGCCTCTCCGGGACACCTCTGGAAACACCATATATTTT
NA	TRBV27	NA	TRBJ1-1	CASSRAWFTEAFF	TGTGCCAGCAGCCGGGCTTGGTTCACTGAAGCTTTCTTT
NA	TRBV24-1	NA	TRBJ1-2	CATITDNGQPGVYGYTF	TGTGCCACCATCACTGACAACGGGCAGCCAGGGGTCTATGGCTACACCTTC
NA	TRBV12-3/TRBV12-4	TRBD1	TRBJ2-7	CASSPGQQIYEQYF	TGTGCCAGCAGTCCGGGACAGCAAATCTACGAGCAGTACTTC
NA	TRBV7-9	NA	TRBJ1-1	CASMLMNTEAFF	TGTGCCAGCATGCTGATGAACACTGAAGCTTTCTTT
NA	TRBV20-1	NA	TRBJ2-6	CSAFDHSGANVLTF	TGCAGTGCATTTGACCACTCTGGGGCCAACGTCCTGACTTTC
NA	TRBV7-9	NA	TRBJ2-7	CASSLVSPAYFSYEQYF	TGTGCCAGCAGCTTAGTGAGTCCGGCGTATTTCTCCTACGAGCAGTACTTC
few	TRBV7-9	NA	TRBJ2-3	CASSSSRGGTDTQYF	TGTGCCAGCAGCTCCTCTAGAGGAGGTACAGATACGCAGTATTTT
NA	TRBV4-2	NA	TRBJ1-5	CASSQGDGSNQPQHF	TGTGCCAGCAGCCAAGGGGACGGGAGCAATCAGCCCCAGCATTTT
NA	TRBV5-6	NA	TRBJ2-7	CASSLVGNEQYF	TGTGCCAGCAGCTTGGTTGGAAACGAGCAGTACTTC
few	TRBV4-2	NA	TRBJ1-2	CASNPSGGYGYTF	TGTGCCAGCAACCCAAGCGGAGGGTATGGCTACACCTTC
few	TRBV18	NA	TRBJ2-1	CASSPPDGAEQFF	TGTGCCAGCTCACCACCCGACGGGGCCGAGCAGTTCTTC
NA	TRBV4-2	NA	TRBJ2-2	CASSHPQGTDTGELFF	TGTGCCAGCAGCCACCCACAGGGAACGGACACCGGGGAGCTGTTTTTT
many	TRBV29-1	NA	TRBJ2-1	CSVDVGNEQFF	TGCAGCGTTGATGTGGGTAATGAGCAGTTCTTC
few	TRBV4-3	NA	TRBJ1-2	CASSQLGGQLMGYTF	TGCGCCAGCAGCCAATTGGGAGGACAGCTGATGGGCTACACCTTC
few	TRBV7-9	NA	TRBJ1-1	CASSLYARENTEAFF	TGTGCCAGCAGCTTATACGCCAGGGAGAACACTGAAGCTTTCTTT